This TCR beta chain emerged from a study of blood T cells in healthy people across ages. There are a few counts of this clonotype. A second PCR of about 7 to 12 cycles used a sample-barcoded 5' primer and a J-beta primer mix. Using its own MiXCR run on the 5' RACE reads, TCRdb lists one record per CDR3 protein. This table has about 730,000 distinct CDR3 sequences, around 40% appearing once. Trimming removed 3 bases from V and 2 bases from J, with 9 bases in between. The germline CDR1 and CDR2 sequences are DFQATT and SNEGSKA (reference sequence). CDR3 length: 13 residues. The sample was blood. J is TRBJ2-3 and V is TRBV20-1, with no clear D. The TCR was taken from a woman in her sixties or seventies in good health. CDR3 sequence (DNA): TGCAGTGCTAGTCAGCCAAACACAGATACGCAGTATTTT. Translated, it gives CSASQPNTDTQYF.